A selection of T cell receptor beta chains follows, all from one sample in a study of cytomegalovirus exposure and HLA in healthy donors. The method was immunoSEQ multiplex PCR; TCRdb's version includes in-frame clones alone and lacks a portion of them. The table has about 120,000 clones, around 85% seen once. The specimen sequenced was PBMCs. The receptors come from a woman in her thirties in good health and CMV-seronegative. CDR3s include the opening cysteine and the closing phenylalanine or tryptophan. D genes are given only for firm matches. Only some rows state a clone size, as once, few, many or a class for expanded clones.

d_call j_call v_call clone_size cdr3_aa cdr3_nt
TRBD2 TRBJ2-7 TRBV7-6 - CASSLEGLADPYEQYF TGTGCCAGCAGCTTAGAGGGACTAGCGGACCCCTACGAGCAGTACTTC
- TRBJ2-5 TRBV10-3 - CAISEGAGETQYF TGTGCCATCAGTGAGGGGGCTGGGGAGACCCAGTACTTC
- TRBJ2-2 TRBV7-2 - CASSFDPADGELFF TGTGCCAGCAGCTTTGATCCCGCGGACGGGGAGCTGTTTTTT
TRBD1 TRBJ1-5 TRBV2 - CASSRQGARSHQPQHF TGTGCCAGCAGCCGACAGGGGGCCCGAAGTCATCAGCCCCAGCATTTT
TRBD2 TRBJ2-1 TRBV19 - CASTQAGAGGYNEQFF TGTGCCAGTACCCAAGCGGGAGCGGGGGGCTACAATGAGCAGTTCTTC
- TRBJ1-1 TRBV30 - CAWGTGNTEAFF TGTGCCTGGGGGACTGGGAACACTGAAGCTTTCTTT
TRBD2 TRBJ2-3 TRBV30 - CAWTGGASTDTQYF TGTGCCTGGACGGGGGGGGCTAGCACAGATACGCAGTATTTT
- TRBJ2-1 TRBV7-9 - CASNPDTSSYNEQFF TGTGCCAGCAACCCGGACACGAGCTCCTACAATGAGCAGTTCTTC
- TRBJ2-7 TRBV6-4 few CASSDHCLGPDYEQYF TGTGCCAGCAGTGACCACTGTTTGGGGCCAGACTACGAGCAGTACTTC
- TRBJ2-3 TRBV5-4 few CASSSADTDTQYF TGTGCCAGCAGCTCCGCAGACACAGATACGCAGTATTTT
- TRBJ2-7 TRBV6-6 once CASSPRPPQSYEQYF TGTGCCAGCAGTCCCAGGCCTCCACAGTCCTACGAGCAGTACTTC
- TRBJ2-3 TRBV25-1 - CASTERLGDTQYF TGTGCCAGCACCGAGAGGCTCGGTGATACGCAGTATTTT
- TRBJ2-2 TRBV9 - CASSVDPEGELFF TGTGCCAGCAGCGTAGACCCGGAGGGGGAGCTGTTTTTT
- TRBJ2-2 TRBV5-6 once CASSLRGGGELFF TGTGCCAGCAGCTTGCGCGGCGGCGGGGAGCTGTTTTTT
- TRBJ1-4 TRBV7-2 - CASSLSGNNEKLFF TGTGCCAGCAGCTTATCGGGGAATAATGAAAAACTGTTTTTT
- TRBJ1-3 TRBV6-5 - CASSYTRVAGNTIYF TGTGCCAGCAGTTACACCAGGGTTGCTGGAAACACCATATATTTT
- TRBJ2-1 TRBV2 - CASQPDSTYNEQFF TGTGCCAGCCAGCCGGACAGTACCTACAATGAGCAGTTCTTC
TRBD1 TRBJ1-4 TRBV15 - CATSRQRTGGRDEKLFF TGTGCCACCAGCAGACAGAGGACAGGGGGCCGGGATGAAAAACTGTTTTTT
- TRBJ2-7 TRBV16 once CASSQSEGQTYEQYF TGTGCCAGCAGCCAAAGCGAGGGACAAACCTACGAGCAGTACTTC
TRBD2 TRBJ2-3 TRBV5-4 - CASSRGLAGGPLLDTQYF TGTGCCAGCAGCCGTGGACTAGCGGGGGGGCCTCTACTAGATACGCAGTATTTT
- TRBJ1-5 TRBV5-4 - CASSLHPGGAQNNQPQHF TGTGCCAGCAGCTTGCATCCAGGTGGGGCACAGAACAATCAGCCCCAGCATTTT
- TRBJ1-4 TRBV14 - CASSQITGLTNEKLFF TGTGCCAGCAGCCAAATAACAGGGTTAACTAATGAAAAACTGTTTTTT
- TRBJ2-2 TRBV19 - CASSTHRVAGELFF TGTGCCAGTAGTACCCACAGGGTAGCCGGGGAGCTGTTTTTT
- TRBJ2-7 TRBV6-6 - CASSYSVYYEQYF TGTGCCAGCAGTTACTCCGTTTACTACGAGCAGTACTTC
- TRBJ1-2 TRBV5-6 - CASSLIDSSYGYTF TGTGCCAGCAGCCTGATTGACAGCTCCTATGGCTACACCTTC
TRBD1 TRBJ2-3 TRBV13 - CASTRVGRTGEATDTQYF TGTGCCAGCACCCGAGTAGGGAGGACAGGGGAAGCGACAGATACGCAGTATTTT
TRBD2 TRBJ2-7 TRBV5-8 once CASILAAGGLGEQYF TGTGCCAGCATCCTAGCGGCGGGGGGGCTTGGCGAGCAGTACTTC
TRBD2 TRBJ2-3 TRBV14 - CASSQSLLAGATDTQYF TGTGCCAGCAGCCAATCCTTGCTAGCGGGGGCCACAGATACGCAGTATTTT
TRBD1 TRBJ2-7 TRBV27 once CASSSHAPGQLNTYEQYF TGTGCCAGCAGCTCTCATGCGCCGGGACAGTTAAATACCTACGAGCAGTACTTC
- TRBJ2-3 TRBV5-1 once CASSLGDTTDTQYF TGCGCCAGCAGCTTGGGTGACACCACAGATACGCAGTATTTT
TRBD1 TRBJ1-5 TRBV2 few CASSVDRGRQPQHF TGTGCCAGCAGCGTGGACAGGGGCCGACAGCCCCAGCATTTT
- TRBJ1-4 TRBV7-9 - CASSLSGATEKLFF TGTGCCAGCAGCTTATCAGGGGCGACGGAAAAACTGTTTTTT
- TRBJ1-6 TRBV6-5 few CASSYSEGSNSPLHF TGTGCCAGCAGTTACTCGGAGGGAAGTAATTCACCCCTCCACTTT
TRBD1 TRBJ2-2 TRBV19 few CASNVQGAPGELFF TGTGCCAGTAACGTACAGGGGGCCCCCGGGGAGCTGTTTTTT
- TRBJ1-6 TRBV11-2 - CASSLEADNNSPLHF TGTGCCAGCAGCTTAGAGGCAGATAATAATTCACCCCTCCACTTT
TRBD2 TRBJ2-7 TRBV5-4 - CASSAGLESSYEQYF TGTGCCAGCAGCGCAGGACTAGAAAGCTCCTACGAGCAGTACTTC
- TRBJ1-5 TRBV2 - CASSEQGYSNQPQHF TGTGCCAGCAGTGAACAGGGCTATAGCAATCAGCCCCAGCATTTT
TRBD2 TRBJ2-5 TRBV9 - CASSLAGGQETQYF TGTGCCAGCAGCCTAGCGGGGGGGCAAGAGACCCAGTACTTC
- TRBJ1-2 TRBV18 - CASSPGISRGTGGYTF TGTGCCAGCTCACCAGGTATATCTAGGGGAACAGGAGGCTACACCTTC
TRBD1 TRBJ1-1 TRBV13 - CASSRQGAEAFF TGTGCCAGCAGCCGACAGGGGGCTGAAGCTTTCTTT
- TRBJ2-1 TRBV2 - CASREQHNEQFF TGTGCCAGCCGGGAACAGCACAATGAGCAGTTCTTC
- TRBJ2-1 TRBV18 - CASSPITGPNNEQFF TGTGCCAGCTCACCAATTACAGGGCCCAACAATGAGCAGTTCTTC
- TRBJ1-2 TRBV7-2 - CASSFSPRAGYTF TGTGCCAGCAGCTTTAGTCCCAGGGCTGGCTACACCTTC
TRBD1 TRBJ1-1 TRBV15 few CATSRVRTGGAQRLANTEAFF TGTGCCACCAGCAGAGTCAGGACAGGGGGCGCCCAGCGCTTAGCAAACACTGAAGCTTTCTTT
- TRBJ1-4 TRBV7-6 few CASSATREREKLFF TGTGCCAGCAGCGCGACTAGGGAGAGGGAAAAACTGTTTTTT
- TRBJ1-2 TRBV6-6 - CASSYLEVDGYTF TGTGCCAGCAGTTACCTGGAGGTCGATGGCTACACCTTC
TRBD1 TRBJ2-1 TRBV29-1 - CSVEGSGTGFYNEQFF TGCAGCGTTGAAGGGTCGGGGACAGGATTCTACAATGAGCAGTTCTTC
TRBD1 TRBJ2-7 TRBV7-8 few CASRSEGGTGFSYEQYF TGTGCCAGCAGGAGTGAGGGCGGGACAGGTTTTTCCTACGAGCAGTACTTC
TRBD1 TRBJ1-1 TRBV19 - CASSSLTGGTEAFF TGTGCCAGTAGTTCCCTGACAGGGGGCACTGAAGCTTTCTTT
- TRBJ2-7 TRBV7-9 - CASSSSIGSEQYF TGTGCCAGCAGCTCCTCCATAGGGAGCGAGCAGTACTTC
- TRBJ1-5 TRBV5-1 - CASSLWGDGNQPQHF TGCGCCAGCAGCTTGTGGGGGGACGGCAATCAGCCCCAGCATTTT